The clone carrying this T cell receptor (beta chain) was seen a few times. Antigen unknown. This record belongs to a study of response to subunit inactivated influenza vaccine. MiXCR, run by TCRdb on the RT-PCR reads, gives a single entry per CDR3 protein. Of some 500,000 distinct CDR3 sequences in the sample, over 10% were seen once. Study-wide results and caveats: The authors offered the suggestion that each seasonal influenza vaccination recruits few new T cells.

The CDR3 runs to 16 residues. The germline V gene has CDR1 MNHEY and CDR2 SMNVEV (reference sequence). The J segment lost 7 bases and the V segment lost 5 bases, leaving 9 bases of the junction unmatched. This chain uses TRBV27 with TRBJ2-2; 11 bases agree with TRBD1. The material sequenced was PBMCs from blood, taken more than 35 days after vaccination. This TCR came from a man aged 45-65 years who received an inactivated influenza vaccine. The CDR3 spells CASSGAGTGGIGELFF. DNA of the CDR3: TGTGCCAGCAGTGGCGCCGGGACAGGGGGTATCGGGGAGCTGTTTTTT.